Here is one T cell receptor (beta chain) with its context. Seattle patient enrollment occurred during active infection, with longitudinal follow-up thereafter. The sample originates from a study of blood T cell repertoires in COVID-19. Study information: The study drew acute and convalescent COVID-19 samples from the United States, Italy and Spain. Nucleic acid was either cDNA or gDNA, and it came from T cells, B-cell-depleted T cells, or PBMCs.

V was pared by 7 bases and J by 2 bases, with 9 bases between. Germline CDR1 reads MNHNY; CDR2 reads SVGAGI (reference sequence). CDR3 length equals 12 residues. Authors' data handling: Amplification of reference gene primers was used by the study to estimate nucleated cell counts. Using immunoSEQ multiplex PCR, the repertoire was profiled, and TCRdb retains in-frame clones only, with some absent. Clonal size and the V and J genes are those of that table, whereas D and trimming came from the DNA. Of some 64,000 clones detected, approximately 81% appear once; the ten largest clones hold around 15%. The clonotype was recovered from a man in his fifties or sixties with COVID-19, enrolled during active disease. The source material was peripheral blood. The chain links TRBV6-6 to TRBJ2-7; D ambiguous. CDR3 nucleotide sequence: TGTGCCAGCACTTCGTCGGCCTACGAGCAGTACTTC. Translation gives CASTSSAYEQYF.